The 32 T cell receptor beta chains below were found in one sample sequenced in a study of Ad26.COV2.S vaccination and SARS-CoV-2 variants. Treatment meaning: 15 to 20 received Ad26.COV2.S at low or high dose, single or two shots; a few received placebo; per-sample allocation not given. Following the first vaccine or placebo injection, samples were taken on day 63. Clones were sequenced by immunoSEQ multiplex PCR, and TCRdb holds only the in-frame ones, with some missing. Of about 680,000 clones in the sample, 89% were seen once. The material was peripheral blood, obtained in a trial of Ad26.COV2.S vaccine versus placebo. These receptors all come from a person aged 18-60 years who received the Ad26.COV2.S COVID-19 vaccine or a placebo.

J is TRBJ2-7 and V is TRBV9; D gene ambiguous. This CDR3 is 13 amino acids long. V lost 4 bases, J lost 5 bases, and 13 bases lay in between. Germline V gives CDR1 SGDLS, CDR2 YYNGEE. The CDR3 nucleotides read TGTGCCAGCAGCCCCCACCTCGCGGACGAGCAGTACTTC. This gives the protein CASSPHLADEQYF.

This clone showed up just once. The chain couples TRBV27 to TRBJ2-7, with 7 bases identical to TRBD1. The length of the CDR3 is 15 residues. V gave up 5 bases and J gave up 4 bases; unmatched junction bases: 11. CDR1 and CDR2 from the germline V gene are MNHEY and SMNVEV (reference sequence). The CDR3 loop reads CASSPARDRSYEQYF. The DNA for the CDR3 is TGTGCCAGCAGTCCCGCCCGGGACAGATCGTACGAGCAGTACTTC.

The chain is built from TRBV10-1 and TRBJ2-1, with 9 bases lining up with TRBD2. The CDR3 has 16 residues. Germline CDR1 and CDR2: WNHNN and SYGVQD (reference sequence). The junction had 9 bases not matched to a gene; V was cut back by 3 bases and J by 6 bases. The CDR3 sequence: CASSDPPGLATNEQFF. CDR3 sequence (DNA): TGCGCCAGCAGTGATCCCCCGGGACTAGCAACCAATGAGCAGTTCTTC.

The chain carries TRBV7-9 and TRBJ2-7, with TRBD1 matching over 9 bases. The J segment lost 1 base and the V segment lost 8 bases, leaving 9 bases of the junction unmatched. The germline gives CDR1 SEHNR, CDR2 FQNEAQ (reference sequence). The CDR3 is 15 amino acids. The CDR3 bases are TGTGCCAGCGCCTTCGGGGACAGGGCGTCCTACGAGCAGTACTTC. This sequence encodes CASAFGDRASYEQYF.

The chain is built from TRBV24-1 and TRBJ2-7; D unresolved. The V gene's germline CDR1 is KGHDR and CDR2 SFDVKD. CDR3 size: 12 residues. Trimming stripped 5 bases from V and 3 bases from J, with 7 bases between. This CDR3 reads CATSVLLYEQYF. CDR3 in DNA: TGTGCCACCAGTGTACTTCTCTACGAGCAGTACTTC.

The gene calls are TRBV27 and TRBJ2-2; no definite D call. Germline CDR1 is MNHEY and CDR2 is SMNVEV (reference sequence). Between the trimmed V and J ends, which lost 0 bases and 5 bases, there was a span of 4 bases. The CDR3 covers 13 residues. This CDR3 is CASSLSVTGELFF. The DNA of the CDR3 is TGTGCCAGCAGTTTATCAGTTACCGGGGAGCTGTTTTTT.

This sequence joins TRBV6-1 and TRBJ1-2, with D perhaps TRBD1 (6 bases). This CDR3 comprises 16 residues. CDR1 is MNHNS, CDR2 SASEGT, per germline. Trimming removed 0 bases at V and 7 bases at J, with 18 bases between. The CDR3: CASSEAPGGPGTGYTF. DNA of the CDR3: TGTGCCAGCAGTGAAGCTCCCGGGGGCCCCGGGACTGGCTACACCTTC.

The V call is TRBV5-6, the J call TRBJ2-3, with 8 bases lining up with TRBD2. The CDR3 totals 17 residues. The V gene's germline CDR1 is SGHDT and CDR2 YYEEEE. Trimming took 2 bases from V and 0 from J; bases not matched to a gene: 8. CDR3 DNA: TGTGCCAGCAGCTTAGACCTAGCGGGCCCCAGCACAGATACGCAGTATTTT. The encoded protein is CASSLDLAGPSTDTQYF.

The chain combines TRBV25-1 with TRBJ2-2; D is unclear. Trimming removed 2 bases at V and 5 bases at J, with 15 bases between. The CDR3 sequence is 16 residues long. Germline CDR1 MGHDK, CDR2 SYGVNS. The CDR3 bases are TGTGCCAGCAGTGAACTCGGAACCCCAAGAACCGGGGAGCTGTTTTTT. Protein product: CASSELGTPRTGELFF. The whole variable domain, filled in from reference TRBV25-1 and TRBJ2-2, reads EADIYQTPRYLVIGTGKKITLECSQTMGHDKMYWYQQDPGMELHLIHYSYGVNSTEKGDLSSESTVSRIRTEHFPLTLESARPSHTSQYLCASSELGTPRTGELFFGEGSRLTVL.

This clone was picked up one time. CDR3 loop: CASSFGFYEQYF. In DNA form, the CDR3 reads TGTGCCAGCAGTTTCGGGTTCTACGAGCAGTACTTC. The V and J genes are TRBV12-3 or TRBV12-4 and TRBJ2-7; D not resolved. The CDR3 sequence is 12 residues long. V lost 3 bases and J lost 3, with 6 bases in between.

The chain couples TRBV5-4 to TRBJ2-5, with D unresolved. Germline V gene data show CDR1 as SGHNT and CDR2 as YYREEE (reference sequence). The CDR3 is made up of 13 amino acids. The V end lost 9 bases, the J end lost 4 bases, and 16 bases lay between the germline ends. The CDR3 DNA reads TGTGCCACCGGGCAGTGGGTGGGAGAGACCCAGTACTTC. This translates into CATGQWVGETQYF.

The sample holds a few counts of this clone. The rearrangement joins TRBV6-6 to TRBJ1-6; D gene unclear. CDR3 length: 13 residues. Trimming pared 3 bases from V and 7 bases from J, leaving 7 bases between. Germline loops: CDR1 MNHNY, CDR2 SVGAGI (reference sequence). The CDR3 DNA is TGTGCCAGCAGTTATCAGTCAAATTCACCCCTCCACTTT. This codes for CASSYQSNSPLHF.

V usage is TRBV5-1 and J usage is TRBJ2-5; weak D call: TRBD1 (7 bases). V gave up 0 bases and J gave up 5 bases, with 14 bases separating them. The length of the CDR3 is 15 residues. The germline V gene has CDR1 SGHRS and CDR2 YFSETQ. CDR3 bases: TGCGCCAGCAGCTTGGTGGCAGGGGGAGGTGAGACCCAGTACTTC. Amino acids: CASSLVAGGGETQYF.

V gene TRBV19 combines with J gene TRBJ1-1; D gene uncertain. The germline V gene has CDR1 LNHDA and CDR2 SQIVND (reference sequence). The CDR3 consists of 13 residues. Trimming removed 5 bases from V and 4 bases from J, with 11 bases in between. The CDR3 nucleotides read TGTGCCAGTAGTGAACTAATTAGCACTGAAGCTTTCTTT. It yields the protein CASSELISTEAFF.

This clone was seen more than once but under ten times. V and J are TRBV30 and TRBJ1-3; D not certain. CDR3 size: 12 residues. V was clipped by 5 bases and J by 0 bases, with 5 bases between them. Germline V gives CDR1 GTSNPN, CDR2 SVGIG (reference sequence). The CDR3 spells CAWVHSGNTIYF. CDR3 DNA sequence: TGTGCCTGGGTACACTCTGGAAACACCATATATTTT.

The chain joins TRBV15 to TRBJ2-1; no firm D call. CDR1 and CDR2 (germline): LNHNV, YYDKDF (reference sequence). The V end lost 0 bases, the J end lost 0 bases, and 12 bases lay between the germline ends. The CDR3 runs to 17 residues. CDR3 region: CATSRDRGTSSYNEQFF. The CDR3, as DNA: TGTGCCACCAGCAGAGATCGTGGCACGAGCTCCTACAATGAGCAGTTCTTC.

V usage is TRBV6-6 and J usage is TRBJ2-4; D perhaps matches TRBD1 (6 bases). Germline assignment: CDR1 MNHNY and CDR2 SVGAGI (reference sequence). The CDR3 is 14 residues long. Trimming removed 8 bases at V and 2 bases at J, with 13 bases between. The CDR3 loop is CASHRAETKNIQYF. CDR3 bases: TGTGCCAGCCACAGGGCGGAGACCAAAAACATTCAGTACTTC.

This clone has just one count. The rearrangement links TRBV20-1 to TRBJ1-5; D ambiguous. V lost 6 bases, J lost 6 bases, and 18 bases lay in between. The length of the CDR3 is 14 residues. Per the germline V gene, CDR1 is DFQATT and CDR2 is SNEGSKA (reference sequence). The CDR3, as DNA: TGCAGTGCAAGTAGCGGTCAGGTAATTCAGCCCCAGCATTTT. Translation gives CSASSGQVIQPQHF.

V is TRBV20-1 and J is TRBJ1-4, with a possible D match to TRBD1 (5 bases). The germline gives CDR1 DFQATT, CDR2 SNEGSKA (reference sequence). This CDR3 comprises 11 residues. V dropped 3 bases and J dropped 10 bases, with 9 bases sitting between them. The CDR3 protein is CSASTGLKLFF. The CDR3 nucleotides read TGCAGTGCTAGCACAGGTTTAAAACTGTTTTTT.

This chain connects TRBV10-3 to TRBJ1-3; tentative D call: TRBD1 (6 bases). This CDR3 region has 14 residues. The germline V gene encodes CDR1 ENHRY and CDR2 SYGVKD. V gave up 7 bases and J gave up 2 bases, with 12 bases separating them. CDR3 in DNA: TGTGCCATCAAAGTACAGGGAACTGGAAACACCATATATTTT. Translating gives CAIKVQGTGNTIYF.

The J gene is TRBJ2-7, the V gene TRBV6-6; possibly TRBD1 for D (6 bases). The CDR3 length is 15 residues. Trimming took 2 bases from V and 2 from J, leaving 13 bases between them. CDR1 and CDR2 from the germline V gene are MNHNY and SVGAGI (reference sequence). For the CDR3, the DNA is TGTGCCAGCAGTTACCAACAGGGAAAAACCTACGAGCAGTACTTC. Amino acids: CASSYQQGKTYEQYF.

V usage is TRBV2 and J usage is TRBJ2-7, with 12 bases aligning to TRBD2. Germline assignment: CDR1 SNHLY and CDR2 FYNNEI. V was clipped by 8 bases and J by 5 bases; unmatched bases: 7. CDR3 length: 14 residues. The DNA for the CDR3 is TGTGCCAGCCATGGGCTAGCGGGGGGGAACGAGCAGTACTTC. It codes for CASHGLAGGNEQYF. Full variable domain (missing parts from reference TRBV2 and TRBJ2-7): EPEVTQTPSHQVTQMGQEVILRCVPISNHLYFYWYRQILGQKVEFLVSFYNNEISEKSEIFDDQFSVERPDGSNFTLKIRSTKLEDSAMYFCASHGLAGGNEQYFGPGTRLTVT.

The chain has TRBV24-1 and TRBJ2-7, with 11 bases lining up with TRBD2. V shed 10 bases, J shed 2 bases, and the junction held 9 bases outside the gene matches. The CDR3 loop spans 15 amino acids. Germline V gene sequence: CDR1 KGHDR, CDR2 SFDVKD. The CDR3 loop is CATSSTSGGAYEQYF. CDR3 sequence (DNA): TGTGCCACTAGTAGTACTAGCGGGGGAGCCTACGAGCAGTACTTC.

The chain links TRBV5-4 to TRBJ2-1; the match to TRBD1 covers 7 bases. The junction had 3 bases not matched to a gene; V was cut back by 4 bases and J by 8 bases. The CDR3 length is 12 residues. Germline V gene data show CDR1 as SGHNT and CDR2 as YYREEE (reference sequence). CDR3 protein: CASSPQGDEQFF. The CDR3 region has the DNA TGTGCCAGCAGCCCTCAGGGGGATGAGCAGTTCTTC.

Concerning this clone: Other DNA sequences in this sample translate to the same CDR3. The rearrangement joins TRBV30 to TRBJ1-3; a weak D match, TRBD1 (6 bases). Germline V lookup: CDR1 GTSNPN, CDR2 SVGIG (reference sequence). The CDR3 runs to 14 residues. The V gene lost 3 bases and the J gene lost 0 bases, with 9 bases spanning the gap. In DNA, the CDR3 is TGTGCCTGGAGCAGGGGTAGCTCTGGAAACACCATATATTTT. Protein product: CAWSRGSSGNTIYF.

The chain joins TRBV7-2 to TRBJ2-2; no clear D gene. The CDR3 is 12 amino acids. Germline CDR1 reads SGHTA; CDR2 reads FQGNSA. The V end lost 1 base, the J end lost 5 bases, and 2 bases lay between the germline ends. This CDR3 reads CASSLETGELFF. In DNA, the CDR3 is TGTGCCAGCAGCTTAGAAACCGGGGAGCTGTTTTTT.

CDR3 sequence reads: CASSPTPPGQSQETQYF. The CDR3, as DNA: TGTGCCAGCTCACCCACTCCTCCGGGACAGAGCCAAGAGACCCAGTACTTC. The gene calls are TRBV18 and TRBJ2-5; 7 nucleotides match TRBD1. Losses at the gene ends were 3 bases for V and 1 base for J; bases not matched to a gene: 11. Germline loops: CDR1 KGHSH, CDR2 LQKENI. This CDR3 contains 17 residues. Full variable domain (rest looked up from reference TRBV18 and TRBJ2-5): NAGVMQNPRHLVRRRGQEARLRCSPMKGHSHVYWYRQLPEEGLKFMVYLQKENIIDESGMPKERFSAEFPKEGPSILRIQQVVRGDSAAYFCASSPTPPGQSQETQYFGPGTRLLVL.

This chain connects TRBV30 to TRBJ2-3; possibly TRBD2 for D (5 bases). Trimming pared 2 bases from V and 3 bases from J, leaving 9 bases between. CDR1 is GTSNPN, CDR2 SVGIG, per germline (reference sequence). The CDR3 has 13 residues. The CDR3 sequence: CAWSLEGTDTQYF. CDR3 coding DNA: TGTGCCTGGAGTCTTGAGGGAACAGATACGCAGTATTTT.

The chain carries TRBV30 and TRBJ1-1; 8 positions match TRBD1. The trim removed 5 bases at V and 3 bases at J, leaving 2 bases unmatched. The CDR3 has 12 amino acids. The germline gives CDR1 GTSNPN, CDR2 SVGIG (reference sequence). The CDR3 reads CAWGQGDTEAFF. The DNA for the CDR3 is TGTGCCTGGGGACAGGGCGACACTGAAGCTTTCTTT.

The chain employs TRBV7-9 and TRBJ1-1, with 7 bases aligning to TRBD1. The germline gives CDR1 SEHNR, CDR2 FQNEAQ (reference sequence). The CDR3 totals 15 residues. J was trimmed by 1 base and V by 4 bases; bases with no gene match: 6. The CDR3 DNA reads as TGTGCCAGCAGCTACCCCGGGACAGCGAACACTGAAGCTTTCTTT. It translates to CASSYPGTANTEAFF.

The rearrangement links TRBV5-1 to TRBJ2-7; D is undetermined. The CDR3 runs to 13 residues. The V end was cut by 4 bases, the J end by 0 bases, with 8 bases between. The germline CDR1 and CDR2 sequences are SGHRS and YFSETQ. The CDR3 protein is CASSPGISYEQYF. CDR3 DNA sequence: TGCGCCAGCAGCCCTGGGATCTCCTACGAGCAGTACTTC.

The chain recombines TRBV11-3 with TRBJ2-3; no firm D call. CDR1 is SGHNT and CDR2 is YENEEA in the germline V gene. V lost 8 bases to trimming and J lost 0 bases, with 12 bases between them. This CDR3 has 14 amino acids. The CDR3 spells CASASGQSTDTQYF. In DNA form, the CDR3 reads TGTGCCAGCGCCTCTGGGCAAAGCACAGATACGCAGTATTTT.